This T cell receptor beta chain derives from a study of CD8 T cells in Susac syndrome (dated by TCRdb to between 2018 and 2021). About the full investigation: Among the sequenced Susac syndrome patients, more than five had clinically active disease and about eight were in clinical remission. At blood withdrawal, Susac syndrome patients were therapy-naive, treated with corticosteroids (with IVIg additionally given to some), or treated with IVIg alone. Repertoire sequencing was used to test whether CD8+ T cell activation and differentiation in Susac syndrome was antigen driven. CD8+ T cell repertoire clonality was compared between 11 to 12 healthy donors, approximately 14 Susac syndrome patients and around 16 multiple sclerosis patients. The study at large found these results: CD8+ repertoires in Susac syndrome showed clonal expansion, which was highest in CD8+ TEMRA cells and was greater in clinically active patients than in remitting patients. The number of individuals in the TCR sequencing and HLA analysis was recognized as being relatively small. Looking at Susac-specific public clones, the researchers identified fewer than 20 in the total CD8+ repertoire and roughly five in the CD8+ TEMRA repertoire.

RNA was extracted using the RNeasy kit, and roughly 0.5 to 1 ug of the RNA was reverse transcribed with random hexamers. The immunoSEQ multiplex PCR assay, covering 54 Vbeta and 13 Jbeta segments, was used to amplify TCR beta CDR3 regions. PCR amplification bias was corrected by using a synthetic template baseline for primer optimization and computational correction. The original pipeline was this. Reads were assigned to V, D and J genes according to IMGT and analyzed in immunoSEQ Analyzer, with only productive sequences retained. Clonality was calculated as one minus the Shannon entropy normalized by log2 of the number of productive unique sequences. For each patient and control, public and private clones were evaluated within the 100 most prevalent clones. Clones were defined as Susac-specific if absent from the healthy and MS cohorts, from 1052 published viral clones and from other ImmuneACCESS disease sequences. Clones were called with MiXCR by TCRdb after fastp trimmed the public reads at Q25, and only in-frame beta chains were retained. Merged by CDR3 protein, the rows form single entries marked with the most common genes and DNA. The V and J calls come from TCRdb's annotation, not from the publication. This sample has 70,000 to 100,000 distinct CDR3 sequences in its table, and roughly 96% of those were observed once. Clones ranked in the top ten supply 0.41% of the sample.

With respect to this clonotype: Its antigen is not yet known. Per-base qualities were not stored, and no clone one base away is much larger.

There are 13 amino acids in the CDR3, from cysteine to phenylalanine inclusive. Of all the DNA, just the CDR3 is kept, 39 bases in frame from base 1. V lost 4 bases and J lost 0 bases; the stretch between them is 6 bases long. As encoded in the germline V gene, CDR1 is SGHDN while CDR2 is FVKESK. High-throughput TCR beta sequencing profiled peripheral blood CD8+ and CD4+ T cells from healthy donors, Susac syndrome patients and multiple sclerosis patients. Recently defined diagnostic criteria for definite or probable disease were met by the Susac syndrome patients. Bulk CD8+ and CD4+ T cells were purified by magnetic negative isolation, while CD8+ TEMRA cells were enriched using FACS. Blood was collected in EDTA tubes and processed within 24 hours, with PBMCs isolated through density gradient centrifugation. PBMCs intended for TCR sequencing were frozen in liquid nitrogen and were later thawed in a 37 degrees C water bath. A purity of at least 90% was achieved for sorted or isolated CD4+, CD8+ and CD8+ TEMRA cells.

This TCR was sampled from a human donor with Susac syndrome. The chain links TRBV14 with TRBJ1-1, with the D gene not confidently named. Sequenced sample: CD8+ T cells from PBMCs. The CDR3 protein: CASSLKMNTEAFF. The DNA sequence is given as TGTGCCAGCAGCCTAAAAATGAACACTGAAGCTTTCTTT.